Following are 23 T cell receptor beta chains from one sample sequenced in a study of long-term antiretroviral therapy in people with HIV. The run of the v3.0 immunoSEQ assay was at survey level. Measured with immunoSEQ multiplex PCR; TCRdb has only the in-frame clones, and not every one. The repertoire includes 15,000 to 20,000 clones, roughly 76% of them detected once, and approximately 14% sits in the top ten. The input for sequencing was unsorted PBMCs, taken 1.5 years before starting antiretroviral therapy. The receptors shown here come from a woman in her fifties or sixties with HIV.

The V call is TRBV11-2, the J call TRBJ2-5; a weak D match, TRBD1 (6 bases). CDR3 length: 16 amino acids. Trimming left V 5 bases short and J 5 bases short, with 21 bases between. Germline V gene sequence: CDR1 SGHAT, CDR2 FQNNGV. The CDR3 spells CASSPQAGAPLETQYF. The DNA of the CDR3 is TGTGCCAGCAGCCCCCAAGCAGGGGCGCCGTTGGAGACCCAGTACTTC.

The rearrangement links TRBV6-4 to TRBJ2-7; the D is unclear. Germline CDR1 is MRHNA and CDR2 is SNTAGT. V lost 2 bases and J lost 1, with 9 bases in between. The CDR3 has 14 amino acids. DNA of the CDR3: TGTGCCAGCAGTGACCGGCCGAAGTCCTACGAGCAGTACGTC. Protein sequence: CASSDRPKSYEQYV.

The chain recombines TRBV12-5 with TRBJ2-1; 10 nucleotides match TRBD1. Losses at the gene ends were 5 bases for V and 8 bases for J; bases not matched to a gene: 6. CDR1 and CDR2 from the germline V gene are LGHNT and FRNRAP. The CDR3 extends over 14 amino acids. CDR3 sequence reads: CASGQGTGVDEQFF. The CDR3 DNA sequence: TGTGCTAGTGGTCAAGGGACAGGGGTCGATGAGCAGTTCTTC.

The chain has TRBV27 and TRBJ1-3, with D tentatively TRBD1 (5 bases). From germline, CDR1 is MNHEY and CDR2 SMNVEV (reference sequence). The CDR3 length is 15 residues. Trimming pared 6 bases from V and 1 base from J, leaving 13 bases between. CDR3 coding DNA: TGTGCCAGCAGCATTTCAGGGAGATCTGGAAACACCATATATTTT. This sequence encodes CASSISGRSGNTIYF.

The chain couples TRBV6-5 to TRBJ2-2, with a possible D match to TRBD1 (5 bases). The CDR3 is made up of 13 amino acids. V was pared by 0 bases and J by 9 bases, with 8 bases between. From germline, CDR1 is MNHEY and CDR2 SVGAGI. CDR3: CASSYSTARELFF. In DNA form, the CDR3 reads TGTGCCAGCAGTTACTCGACAGCTCGGGAGCTGTTTTTT.

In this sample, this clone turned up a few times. CDR3 nucleotides: TGTGCCAGCAGACAGGGCTCCTACGAGCAGTACTTC. Amino acids: CASRQGSYEQYF. V is TRBV6-1 and J is TRBJ2-7; weak D call: TRBD1 (6 bases). Per the germline V gene, CDR1 is MNHNS and CDR2 is SASEGT. The V gene lost 6 bases and the J gene lost 0 bases, with 6 bases spanning the gap. CDR3 length: 12 amino acids.

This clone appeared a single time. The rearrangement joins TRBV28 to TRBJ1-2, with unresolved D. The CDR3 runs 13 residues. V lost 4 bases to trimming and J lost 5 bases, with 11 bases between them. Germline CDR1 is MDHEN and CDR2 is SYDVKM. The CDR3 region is CASSSAGRYGYTF. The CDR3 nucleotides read TGTGCCAGCAGTTCTGCCGGGAGGTATGGCTACACCTTC.

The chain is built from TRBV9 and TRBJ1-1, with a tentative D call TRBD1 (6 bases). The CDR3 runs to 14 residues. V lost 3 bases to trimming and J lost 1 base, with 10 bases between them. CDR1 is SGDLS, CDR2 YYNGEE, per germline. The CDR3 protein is CASSGQVSNTEAFF. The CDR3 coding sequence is TGTGCCAGCAGCGGACAGGTATCGAACACTGAAGCTTTCTTT.

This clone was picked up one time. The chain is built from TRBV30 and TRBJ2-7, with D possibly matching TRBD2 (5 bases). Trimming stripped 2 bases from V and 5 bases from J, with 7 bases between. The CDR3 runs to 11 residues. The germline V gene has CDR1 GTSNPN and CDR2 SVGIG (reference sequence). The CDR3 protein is CAWSHGDEQYV. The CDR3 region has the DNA TGTGCCTGGAGTCACGGGGACGAGCAGTACGTC.

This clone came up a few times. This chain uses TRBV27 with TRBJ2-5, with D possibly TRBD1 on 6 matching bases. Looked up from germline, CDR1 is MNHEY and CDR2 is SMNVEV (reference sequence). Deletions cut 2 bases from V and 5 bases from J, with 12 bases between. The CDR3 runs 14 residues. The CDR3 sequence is CASSLGTNSETQYF. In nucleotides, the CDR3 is TGTGCCAGCAGTTTAGGGACAAACTCTGAGACCCAGTACTTC.

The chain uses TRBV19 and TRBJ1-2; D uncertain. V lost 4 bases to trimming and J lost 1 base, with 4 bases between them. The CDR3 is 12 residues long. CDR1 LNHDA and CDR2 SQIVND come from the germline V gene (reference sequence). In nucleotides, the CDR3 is TGTGCCAGTAGTAGCCTTAACTATGGCTACACCTTC. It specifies CASSSLNYGYTF.

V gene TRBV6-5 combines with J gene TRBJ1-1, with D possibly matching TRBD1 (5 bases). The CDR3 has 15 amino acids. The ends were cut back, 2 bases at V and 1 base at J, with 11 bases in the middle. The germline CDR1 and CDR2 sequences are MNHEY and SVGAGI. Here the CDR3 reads CASSYVSGGNTEAFF. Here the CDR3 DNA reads TGTGCCAGCAGTTACGTGTCTGGGGGGAACACTGAAGCTTTCTTT.

CDR3 sequence: CASSRDRGDEQYV. CDR3 nucleotides: TGTGCCAGCAGCCGGGACAGGGGCGACGAGCAGTACGTC. V gene TRBV11-2 combines with J gene TRBJ2-7; 10 nucleotides agree with TRBD1. In germline, CDR1 is SGHAT, CDR2 FQNNGV. V lost 5 bases, J lost 5 bases, and 3 bases stayed unmatched. This CDR3 region has 13 residues.

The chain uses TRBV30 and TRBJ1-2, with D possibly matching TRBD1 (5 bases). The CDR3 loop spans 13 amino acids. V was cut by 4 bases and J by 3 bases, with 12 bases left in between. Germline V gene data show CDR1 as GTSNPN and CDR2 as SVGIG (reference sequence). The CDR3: CAWTPGRDYGYTF. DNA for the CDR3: TGTGCCTGGACCCCTGGCAGGGACTATGGCTACACCTTC. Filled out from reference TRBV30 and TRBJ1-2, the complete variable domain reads SQTIHQWPATLVQPVGSPLSLECTVEGTSNPNLYWYRQAAGRGLQLLFYSVGIGQISSEVPQNLSASRPQDRQFILSSKKLLLSDSGFYLCAWTPGRDYGYTFGSGTRLTVV.

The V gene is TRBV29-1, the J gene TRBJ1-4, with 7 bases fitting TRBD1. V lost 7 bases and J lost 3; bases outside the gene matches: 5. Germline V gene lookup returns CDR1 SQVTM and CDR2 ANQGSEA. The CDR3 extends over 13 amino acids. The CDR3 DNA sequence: TGCAGCGGAAGTACAGGGGCTAATGAAAAACTGTTTTTT. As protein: CSGSTGANEKLFF. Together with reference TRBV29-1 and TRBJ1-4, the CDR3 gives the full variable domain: SAVISQKPSRDICQRGTSLTIQCQVDSQVTMMFWYRQQPGQSLTLIATANQGSEATYESGFVIDKFPISRPNLTFSTLTVSNMSPEDSSIYLCSGSTGANEKLFFGSGTQLSVL.

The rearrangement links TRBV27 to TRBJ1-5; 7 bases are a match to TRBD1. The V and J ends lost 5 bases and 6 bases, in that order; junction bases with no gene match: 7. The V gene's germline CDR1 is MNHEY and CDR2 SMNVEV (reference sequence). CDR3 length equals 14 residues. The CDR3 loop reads CASSKTGVGQPQHF. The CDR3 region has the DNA TGTGCCAGCAGTAAAACAGGGGTGGGTCAGCCCCAGCATTTT.

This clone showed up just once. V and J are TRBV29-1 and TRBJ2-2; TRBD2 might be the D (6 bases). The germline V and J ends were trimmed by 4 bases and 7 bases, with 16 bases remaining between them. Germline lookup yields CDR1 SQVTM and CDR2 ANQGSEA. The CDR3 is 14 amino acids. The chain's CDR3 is CSVGNGLFDGELFF. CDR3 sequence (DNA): TGCAGCGTTGGAAATGGACTATTCGACGGGGAGCTGTTTTTT.

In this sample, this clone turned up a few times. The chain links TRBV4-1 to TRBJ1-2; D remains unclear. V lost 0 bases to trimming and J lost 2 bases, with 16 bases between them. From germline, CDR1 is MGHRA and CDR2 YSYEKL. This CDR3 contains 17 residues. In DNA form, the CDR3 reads TGCGCCAGCAGCCAAGATCCCCAGCTAATCTTAAACTATGGCTACACCTTC. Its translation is CASSQDPQLILNYGYTF.

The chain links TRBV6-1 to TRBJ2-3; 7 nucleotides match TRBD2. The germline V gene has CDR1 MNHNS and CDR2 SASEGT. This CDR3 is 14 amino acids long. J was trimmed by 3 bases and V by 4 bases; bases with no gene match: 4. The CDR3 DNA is TGTGCCAGCAGTGTGGGGGGGTTTACAGATACGCAGTATTTT. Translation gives CASSVGGFTDTQYF.

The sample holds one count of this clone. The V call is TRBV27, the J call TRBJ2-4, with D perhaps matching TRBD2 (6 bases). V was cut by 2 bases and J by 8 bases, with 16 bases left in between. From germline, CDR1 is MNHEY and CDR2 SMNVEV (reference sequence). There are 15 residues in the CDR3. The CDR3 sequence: CASSLIPGERYIQYF. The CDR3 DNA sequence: TGTGCCAGCAGTTTAATTCCGGGGGAACGATACATTCAGTACTTC.

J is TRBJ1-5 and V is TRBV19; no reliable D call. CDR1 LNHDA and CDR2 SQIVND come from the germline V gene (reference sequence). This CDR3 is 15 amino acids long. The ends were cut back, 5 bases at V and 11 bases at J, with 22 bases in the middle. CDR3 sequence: CASSPSEVILGAQHF. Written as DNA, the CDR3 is TGTGCCAGTAGTCCTTCCGAGGTCATTCTCGGGGCCCAGCATTTT.

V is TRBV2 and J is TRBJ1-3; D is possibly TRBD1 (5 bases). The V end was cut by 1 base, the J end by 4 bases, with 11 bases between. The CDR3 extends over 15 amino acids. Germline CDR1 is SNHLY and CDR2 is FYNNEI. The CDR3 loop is CASSEGGLGGNTIYF. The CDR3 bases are TGTGCCAGCAGTGAAGGGGGCCTAGGAGGAAACACCATATATTTT.

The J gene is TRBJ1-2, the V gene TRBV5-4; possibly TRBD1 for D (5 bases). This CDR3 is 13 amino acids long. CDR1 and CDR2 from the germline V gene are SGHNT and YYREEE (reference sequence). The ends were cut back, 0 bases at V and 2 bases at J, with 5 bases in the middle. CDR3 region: CASSLDRNYGYTF. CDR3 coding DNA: TGTGCCAGCAGCTTGGACAGGAACTATGGCTACACCTTC.